What follows is one TCR beta chain and its context. What it binds is unknown. These data belong to a study of OX40 agonist ivuxolimab in advanced cancers. Turning to the study itself: An agonistic anti-OX40 (CD134) antibody, ivuxolimab, was used to treat the patients. Dose-escalation cases comprised hepatocellular carcinoma, melanoma, renal cell or head and neck cancer. Partial responses occurred in three patients (one hepatocellular carcinoma, two cutaneous melanoma).

Study outcomes and limitations: The investigators did not determine what antigen specificity the expanded peripheral T cells had.

V was pared by 3 bases and J by 5 bases, with 14 bases between. Germline V lookup: CDR1 SGHRS, CDR2 YFSETQ. CDR3 length equals 14 residues. TCRdb keeps only in-frame clones here, not all; method: immunoSEQ multiplex PCR. The sample shows about 79,000 clones, approximately 86% of them seen only once. The rearrangement joins TRBV5-1 to TRBJ1-1; a possible D gene is TRBD1 (5 bases). Specimen: CD4+ or CD8+ T cells sorted from blood, collected in a trial of the OX40 agonist ivuxolimab. The TCR sequence derives from an adult with an advanced solid tumor such as melanoma, head and neck, liver or kidney cancer. The CDR3 spells CASSSRGYETEAFF. In DNA form, the CDR3 reads TGCGCCAGCAGCTCGAGGGGTTATGAGACTGAAGCTTTCTTT.